The clone carrying this TCR beta chain was seen a single time. The sample belongs to a study of blood T cell repertoires in COVID-19. Those who participated ranged in age from about 18 to 89 years and resided in around 22 US areas. The repertoire was sequenced with immunoSEQ multiplex PCR; TCRdb's copy has only in-frame clones and lacks some. The data hold roughly 250,000 clones, with approximately 90% observed a single time. Sequencing was carried out using PBMCs or T cells enriched from blood (not recorded which). The clonotype was recovered from a woman under 30 who had recovered from COVID-19.

DNA of the CDR3: TGTGCCAGCAGTTTCGCGGGCTCCTACGAGCAGTACTTC. This sequence encodes CASSFAGSYEQYF. The gene calls are TRBV27 and TRBJ2-7; perhaps TRBD2 as D (5 bases). This CDR3 comprises 13 residues. V dropped 3 bases and J dropped 0 bases, with 6 bases sitting between them. Germline loops: CDR1 MNHEY, CDR2 SMNVEV (reference sequence).